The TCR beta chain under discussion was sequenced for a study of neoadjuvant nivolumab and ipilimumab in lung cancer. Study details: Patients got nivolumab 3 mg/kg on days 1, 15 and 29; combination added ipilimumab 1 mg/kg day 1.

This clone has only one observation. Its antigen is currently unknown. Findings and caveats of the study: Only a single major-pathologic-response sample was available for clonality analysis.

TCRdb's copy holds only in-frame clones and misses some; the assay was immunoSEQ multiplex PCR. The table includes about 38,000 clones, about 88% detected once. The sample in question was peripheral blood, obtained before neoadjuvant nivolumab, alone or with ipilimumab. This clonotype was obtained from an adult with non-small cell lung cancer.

The CDR3 here is CASSSFGRMMNTEAFF. CDR3 DNA: TGTGCCAGCAGCTCGTTCGGACGGATGATGAACACTGAAGCTTTCTTT. The V gene is TRBV13, the J gene TRBJ1-1; D is unresolved. Germline-derived CDR1 and CDR2 are PRHDT and FYEKMQ (reference sequence). The CDR3 has 16 amino acids. V was clipped by 4 bases and J by 0 bases, with 15 bases between them.